The sequence of this T cell receptor (beta chain) was determined in a study of blood T cell repertoires in COVID-19. Study at large: Spain, Italy and the United States supplied samples that represented acute and convalescent COVID-19. In each case, the material was cDNA or gDNA derived from T cells, B-cell-depleted T cells, or PBMCs.

Produced via immunoSEQ multiplex PCR; TCRdb's table is partial and in-frame only. Here the sample spans some 200,000 clones, approximately 78% being singletons. From germline, CDR1 is SQVTM and CDR2 ANQGSEA. This CDR3 region has 15 residues. The ends lost 4 bases at V and 5 bases at J; junction bases unmatched: 11. Sequencing was performed on peripheral blood. The V gene is TRBV29-1, the J gene TRBJ2-7; 10 nucleotides agree with TRBD1. The sequence was obtained from a woman older than 75 with acute or convalescent COVID-19. The DNA for the CDR3 is TGCAGCGTTGGGTTAAGCGTGGGACAGGGGAACGAGCAGTACTTC. It is translated as CSVGLSVGQGNEQYF.